This paragraph reports one T cell receptor beta chain. Its antigen remains unknown. CDR3 length equals 16 residues. Germline V CDR1 and CDR2: SGHRS, YFSETQ. The ends lost 2 bases at V and 0 bases at J; junction bases unmatched: 7. Measured with immunoSEQ multiplex PCR; TCRdb has only the in-frame clones, and not every one. The sample consists of some 300,000 clones, about 82% of them appearing once. This sample is drawn from a study of Ad26.COV2.S vaccination and SARS-CoV-2 variants. Findings and caveats of the study: The placebo group had lower spike-specific TCR breadth than the vaccine recipients did.

The treatment: some 19 received Ad26.COV2.S at low or high dose, single or two shots; a few received placebo; per-sample allocation not given. The investigators took samples on day 63 after the first vaccine or placebo injection. V and J are TRBV5-1 and TRBJ1-1; 7 bases are shared with TRBD1. The sequence was obtained from a person aged 18-60 years who received the Ad26.COV2.S COVID-19 vaccine or a placebo. Sequencing used peripheral blood, obtained in a trial of Ad26.COV2.S vaccine versus placebo. The CDR3 here is CASSLRQGSMNTEAFF. CDR3 in DNA: TGCGCCAGCAGCTTAAGACAGGGATCGATGAACACTGAAGCTTTCTTT.